The entry below describes one T cell receptor (beta chain). Its antigen is not identified. The CDR3 is 14 amino acids. V was cut by 4 bases and J by 4 bases, with 13 bases left in between. Germline V gene data show CDR1 as SGHVS and CDR2 as FNYEAQ. These data are taken from a study of CD8 T cells in ankylosing spondylitis. The study's findings and limits: Among TCR beta sequences, a motif of about 8 highly homologous variants appeared characteristic of ankylosing spondylitis blood. Disease-linked clones were reportedly significantly enriched in matched ankylosing spondylitis synovial fluid.

TCRdb redid the calling of the 5' RACE reads with MiXCR, one entry per CDR3 protein. The sample records around 180,000 distinct CDR3 sequences, approximately 13% being singletons. The receptor's source is a female donor with ankylosing spondylitis or in good health (not recorded which). Material: blood, either unsorted or a sorted T cell fraction (not recorded which). V and J are TRBV7-6 and TRBJ1-1; the D gene is possibly TRBD1 (5 bases). CDR3 loop: CASSSQGGATEAFF. CDR3 in DNA: TGTGCCAGCAGCTCCCAAGGCGGGGCCACTGAAGCTTTCTTT.